The 27 T cell receptor beta chains listed next were all sequenced from one sample in a study of blood T cell repertoires in COVID-19. Data came from immunoSEQ multiplex PCR; TCRdb stores just in-frame clones and leaves some out. The sample has about 200,000 clones, 65% to 90% seen once. Material for sequencing was peripheral blood. These receptors were collected from a human donor in a cohort sampled during active COVID-19.

This clone was seen once. This CDR3 reads CAISESAASGSGANVLTF. CDR3 DNA sequence: TGTGCCATCAGTGAGTCGGCGGCTAGCGGGTCTGGGGCCAACGTCCTGACTTTC. The V gene is TRBV10-3, the J gene TRBJ2-6; the match to TRBD2 covers 8 bases. Per the germline V gene, CDR1 is ENHRY and CDR2 is SYGVKD. Trimming removed 0 bases from V and 1 base from J; junction bases left unmatched: 5. The CDR3 sequence is 18 residues long.

For the CDR3, the DNA is TGTGCCATTTTAGCGGGAGTAGGTGAGCAGTACTTC. This translates into CAILAGVGEQYF. The V gene is TRBV10-3, the J gene TRBJ2-7, with 9 nucleotides matching TRBD2. This CDR3 is 12 amino acids long. The V and J ends lost 9 bases and 7 bases, in that order; junction bases with no gene match: 7. Germline lookup yields CDR1 ENHRY and CDR2 SYGVKD.

The J gene is TRBJ1-1, the V gene TRBV7-2; D not resolved. CDR1 and CDR2 from the germline V gene are SGHTA and FQGNSA. The V and J ends lost 1 base and 6 bases respectively, with 9 bases between them. The CDR3 consists of 13 residues. The CDR3 region has the DNA TGTGCCAGCAGCTTAGTTGTCCGGGCTGAAGCTTTCTTT. Translation gives CASSLVVRAEAFF.

The chain is built from TRBV6-5 and TRBJ1-2; TRBD1 matches at 12 bases. The CDR3 sequence is 15 residues long. Germline V gives CDR1 MNHEY, CDR2 SVGAGI. The ends lost 4 bases at V and 6 bases at J; junction bases unmatched: 6. This CDR3 is CASSSPGQGANGYTF. As DNA, the CDR3 is TGTGCCAGCAGTTCACCGGGACAGGGGGCAAATGGCTACACCTTC.

This chain's CDR3 is CASRTPTSNGGELFF. CDR3 sequence (DNA): TGTGCCAGCAGAACTCCGACTAGCAATGGCGGGGAGCTGTTTTTT. V gene TRBV6-5 combines with J gene TRBJ2-2, with TRBD2 matching over 7 bases. This CDR3 has 15 residues. Germline V gene lookup returns CDR1 MNHEY and CDR2 SVGAGI. The junction had 11 bases not matched to a gene; V was cut back by 6 bases and J by 7 bases.

The chain couples TRBV4-3 to TRBJ1-3, with D unclear. CDR1 and CDR2 from the germline V gene are LGHNA and YSLEER. Trimming took off 4 bases at V and 4 bases at J, with 17 bases between the two ends. The CDR3 sequence is 16 residues long. CDR3 DNA sequence: TGCGCCAGCAGCCCAGACAAAGGCGGGCAGGGAAACACCATATATTTT. Encoded protein: CASSPDKGGQGNTIYF.

V gene TRBV7-2 combines with J gene TRBJ2-1; possibly TRBD2 for D (6 bases). CDR1 and CDR2 from the germline V gene are SGHTA and FQGNSA. V was clipped by 3 bases and J by 7 bases, with 13 bases between them. The CDR3 runs to 14 residues. CDR3 DNA sequence: TGTGCCAGCAGCTTTAGGCGGGGCGGGAATGAGCAGTTCTTC. Amino acids: CASSFRRGGNEQFF.

The chain carries TRBV3-1 (or the pseudogene TRBV3-2) and TRBJ2-3; TRBD1 might be the D (6 bases). Trimming left V 1 base short and J 0 bases short, with 14 bases between. Germline values: CDR1 LGHDT, CDR2 YNNKEL (reference sequence). The CDR3 is made up of 17 amino acids. CDR3 sequence (DNA): TGTGCCAGCAGCCAAGGCCCCGGACAGCCTAGCACAGATACGCAGTATTTT. Its translation: CASSQGPGQPSTDTQYF.

This clone was counted a single time. V gene TRBV6-5 combines with J gene TRBJ2-7; 7 bases line up with TRBD2. The CDR3 covers 14 residues. CDR1 MNHEY and CDR2 SVGAGI come from the germline V gene. The V and J ends lost 6 bases and 2 bases, in that order; junction bases with no gene match: 7. DNA of the CDR3: TGTGCCAGCAGGACCGGGACTAAGACCTACGAGCAGTACTTC. Protein sequence: CASRTGTKTYEQYF.

This rearrangement joins TRBV9 to TRBJ2-1; D gene uncertain. This CDR3 contains 15 residues. CDR1 is SGDLS, CDR2 YYNGEE, per germline. Trimming removed 3 bases at V and 0 bases at J, with 10 bases between. CDR3 nucleotide sequence: TGTGCCAGCAGCGGCCAAGTGGCCTCCTACAATGAGCAGTTCTTC. Protein: CASSGQVASYNEQFF.

The gene calls are TRBV6-5 and TRBJ1-1; D call uncertain. The CDR3 is 14 amino acids. V was shortened by 4 bases and J by 0 bases, with 9 bases between the two germline ends. From germline, CDR1 is MNHEY and CDR2 SVGAGI. The DNA for the CDR3 is TGTGCCAGCAGTTCTGGGCCTATGAACACTGAAGCTTTCTTT. This sequence encodes CASSSGPMNTEAFF.

The rearrangement uses TRBV3-1 (or the pseudogene TRBV3-2) and TRBJ2-5; TRBD2 agrees at 10 bases. The ends lost 4 bases at V and 4 bases at J; junction bases unmatched: 6. Per germline, CDR1 LGHDT and CDR2 YNNKEL (reference sequence). This CDR3 is 15 amino acids long. The CDR3 coding sequence is TGTGCCAGCAGCCCACTAGCGGGAAAGGGAGAGACCCAGTACTTC. It codes for CASSPLAGKGETQYF.

The chain recombines TRBV28 with TRBJ1-1; 8 nucleotides match TRBD1. This CDR3 contains 16 residues. Germline V CDR1 and CDR2: MDHEN, SYDVKM. With 1 base clipped from V and 1 base from J, the junction kept 5 bases outside the gene matches. The CDR3 DNA reads as TGTGCCAGCAGTTTATACCAGGGGGCGCAGAACACTGAAGCTTTCTTT. Its translation is CASSLYQGAQNTEAFF.

In this sample, this clone turned up many times. V gene TRBV27 combines with J gene TRBJ1-1, with a possible D match to TRBD1 (5 bases). V was cut by 0 bases and J by 3 bases, with 11 bases left in between. The CDR3 loop spans 15 amino acids. Germline-derived CDR1 and CDR2 are MNHEY and SMNVEV (reference sequence). CDR3 region: CASSLSFAGDTEAFF. Written as DNA, the CDR3 is TGTGCCAGCAGTTTATCTTTTGCGGGGGACACTGAAGCTTTCTTT.

V is TRBV7-9 and J is TRBJ1-6; the D gene is possibly TRBD1 (5 bases). V lost 5 bases and J lost 12, with 11 bases in between. The germline gives CDR1 SEHNR, CDR2 FQNEAQ (reference sequence). This CDR3 has 12 amino acids. In DNA, the CDR3 is TGTGCCAGCAGCCGGGGGGTGGAACCCCTCCACTTT. Encoded protein: CASSRGVEPLHF.

The V call is TRBV7-2, the J call TRBJ2-1, with 7 bases matching TRBD1. J was trimmed by 4 bases and V by 5 bases; bases with no gene match: 2. Germline V CDR1 and CDR2: SGHTA, FQGNSA. CDR3 length: 13 amino acids. The CDR3 protein is CASSVDRYNEQFF. The CDR3 bases are TGTGCCAGCAGCGTGGACAGGTACAATGAGCAGTTCTTC.

The gene calls are TRBV15 and TRBJ2-5, with 8 bases that match TRBD2. V lost 3 bases to trimming and J lost 6 bases; unmatched junction nucleotides: 3. This CDR3 spans 13 amino acids. Germline V CDR1 and CDR2: LNHNV, YYDKDF (reference sequence). CDR3 in DNA: TGTGCCACCAGCAGGGCGGGGGGCCAGACCCAGTACTTC. Translation gives CATSRAGGQTQYF.

The chain couples TRBV7-9 to TRBJ1-3; D is possibly TRBD1 (6 bases). CDR1 and CDR2 from the germline V gene are SEHNR and FQNEAQ (reference sequence). V was trimmed by 0 bases and J by 2 bases, leaving 8 bases between them. This CDR3 is 15 amino acids long. The CDR3 coding sequence is TGTGCCAGCAGCTTAGCGGCAGGGGCTGGAAACACCATATATTTT. It translates to CASSLAAGAGNTIYF. The whole variable domain, filled in from reference TRBV7-9 and TRBJ1-3, reads DTGVSQNPRHKITKRGQNVTFRCDPISEHNRLYWYRQTLGQGPEFLTYFQNEAQLEKSRLLSDRFSAERPKGSFSTLEIQRTEQGDSAMYLCASSLAAGAGNTIYFGEGSWLTVV.

This chain uses TRBV15 with TRBJ2-3; a possible D gene is TRBD2 (7 bases). V gave up 8 bases and J gave up 3 bases, with 15 bases separating them. This CDR3 has 14 amino acids. Germline-derived CDR1 and CDR2 are LNHNV and YYDKDF (reference sequence). The CDR3 loop is CATFRGRGTDTQYF. In nucleotides, the CDR3 is TGTGCCACCTTTAGGGGGAGGGGGACAGATACGCAGTATTTT.

This clone was counted between two and nine times. V gene TRBV6-5 combines with J gene TRBJ2-2; 8 bases agree with TRBD1. V was pared by 7 bases and J by 9 bases, with 13 bases of the junction left unmatched. The CDR3 sequence is 15 residues long. Germline V gene sequence: CDR1 MNHEY, CDR2 SVGAGI. The CDR3 sequence is CASTESRGLLWELFF. The DNA of the CDR3 is TGTGCCAGCACCGAGAGCAGGGGGCTTTTATGGGAGCTGTTTTTT.

The chain has TRBV19 and TRBJ1-1; 9 positions agree with TRBD1. Trimming took 0 bases from V and 8 from J; bases not matched to a gene: 4. The germline V gene encodes CDR1 LNHDA and CDR2 SQIVND (reference sequence). The CDR3 consists of 14 residues. CDR3 DNA: TGTGCCAGTAGTATAGATGTCGGGACAGGGGAAGCTTTCTTT. Protein sequence: CASSIDVGTGEAFF.

This chain links TRBV4-3 with TRBJ2-7, with 14 bases aligning to TRBD2. This CDR3 comprises 18 residues. CDR1 and CDR2 from the germline V gene are LGHNA and YSLEER. J lost 4 bases, V lost 2 bases, and 10 bases had no gene match. The chain's CDR3 is CASSQNPGLAGARYEQYF. The DNA for the CDR3 is TGCGCCAGCAGCCAAAACCCGGGACTAGCGGGAGCTCGATACGAGCAGTACTTC.

The chain links TRBV12-5 to TRBJ2-1, with D maybe TRBD1 (5 bases). The CDR3 runs 13 residues. Trimming took 2 bases from V and 10 from J, leaving 12 bases between them. Germline V gene lookup returns CDR1 LGHNT and CDR2 FRNRAP. CDR3 DNA sequence: TGTGCTAGTGGTTTGTGGGCAGGGTCAGAGCAGTTCTTC. The encoded protein is CASGLWAGSEQFF.

CDR3 residues: CASSEGDRAHSPLHF. The CDR3 DNA is TGTGCCAGCAGTGAAGGGGACAGGGCCCATTCACCCCTCCACTTT. This chain links TRBV25-1 with TRBJ1-6, with 9 bases matching TRBD1. The CDR3 runs 15 residues. Germline assignment: CDR1 MGHDK and CDR2 SYGVNS. With V trimmed by 2 bases and J by 8 bases, 4 bases remained unmatched.

The chain uses TRBV25-1 and TRBJ2-7; TRBD2 agrees at 10 bases. V gave up 6 bases and J gave up 3 bases; unmatched junction bases: 2. Germline assignment: CDR1 MGHDK and CDR2 SYGVNS. CDR3 length equals 13 residues. The CDR3 region is CASRLAGRYEQYF. CDR3 DNA: TGTGCCAGCAGACTAGCGGGACGCTACGAGCAGTACTTC.

The chain has TRBV5-1 and TRBJ2-5, with TRBD1 matching 12 bases. Germline V gene sequence: CDR1 SGHRS, CDR2 YFSETQ. This CDR3 comprises 14 residues. J gave up 5 bases and V 5 bases, and 4 bases lay outside the gene matches. CDR3 in amino acids: CASRGQGAVETQYF. In DNA, the CDR3 is TGCGCCAGCAGGGGACAGGGGGCCGTTGAGACCCAGTACTTC.

The genes are TRBV7-2 and TRBJ1-5; 11 bases line up with TRBD1. Germline V CDR1 and CDR2: SGHTA, FQGNSA. The CDR3 has 15 residues. The junction had 6 bases not matched to a gene; V was cut back by 5 bases and J by 6 bases. The CDR3 sequence is CASSPWTGGGQPQHF. The CDR3 DNA sequence: TGTGCCAGCAGCCCCTGGACAGGGGGCGGTCAGCCCCAGCATTTT. Drawing the rest from reference TRBV7-2 and TRBJ1-5, the complete variable domain is GAGVSQSPSNKVTEKGKDVELRCDPISGHTALYWYRQSLGQGLEFLIYFQGNSAPDKSGLPSDRFSAERTGGSVSTLTIQRTQQEDSAVYLCASSPWTGGGQPQHFGDGTRLSIL.